This T cell receptor beta chain is from a study of blood T cell repertoires in COVID-19. Authors' data handling: Scientists estimated how many nucleated cells there were by amplifying reference gene primers. TCRdb's table, derived via immunoSEQ multiplex PCR, lists solely in-frame clones and lacks some. That table furnishes V, J and clone size, whereas the DNA furnished D and trimming. The table has about 80,000 clones, around nine tenths seen once. V lost 10 bases and J lost 2, with 15 bases in between. CDR1 is LNHDA, CDR2 SQIVND, per germline (reference sequence). This CDR3 region has 14 residues. Material: peripheral blood. The source is a woman older than 75 with acute or convalescent COVID-19. V gene TRBV19 combines with J gene TRBJ1-3; tentatively, D is TRBD1 (6 bases). CDR3: CATYSGAAGNTIYF. The CDR3 coding sequence is TGTGCCACATACTCAGGGGCAGCTGGAAACACCATATATTTT.